The clone carrying this TCR beta chain was seen more than once but under ten times. Data came from immunoSEQ multiplex PCR; TCRdb stores just in-frame clones and leaves some out. Of fewer than 850,000 clones in the sample, 90% were seen once. This specimen belongs to a study of shared clonotypes between healthy human individuals. Across the whole study: For every donor, three CD4 naive, three CD4 memory, two CD8 naive and one CD8 memory plates were used.

V dropped 5 bases and J dropped 1; count of bases not matched to a gene: 8. Germline CDR1 SGHVS, CDR2 FQNEAQ. This CDR3 has 15 residues. To make CD8 memory, CD45RO+ cells were put together with CCR7-negative CD45RA+ TemRA cells. The J gene is TRBJ2-7, the V gene TRBV7-8; 7 bases are a match to TRBD1. This sequence originates from a young man in good health. Some clones in this sample may be carry-over from other donors' samples. The sequencing input was memory CD8+ T cells from PBMCs. The sample's subset: CD45RO+ cells pooled with CCR7-negative TemRA cells. Here the CDR3 reads CASSPVSTGSYEQYF. The CDR3 DNA reads as TGTGCCAGCAGCCCCGTATCGACAGGGTCCTACGAGCAGTACTTC. Complete variable domain (other parts from reference TRBV7-8 and TRBJ2-7): GAGVSQSPRYKVAKRGQDVALRCDPISGHVSLFWYQQALGQGPEFLTYFQNEAQLDKSGLPSDRFFAERPEGSVSTLKIQRTQQEDSAVYLCASSPVSTGSYEQYFGPGTRLTVT.